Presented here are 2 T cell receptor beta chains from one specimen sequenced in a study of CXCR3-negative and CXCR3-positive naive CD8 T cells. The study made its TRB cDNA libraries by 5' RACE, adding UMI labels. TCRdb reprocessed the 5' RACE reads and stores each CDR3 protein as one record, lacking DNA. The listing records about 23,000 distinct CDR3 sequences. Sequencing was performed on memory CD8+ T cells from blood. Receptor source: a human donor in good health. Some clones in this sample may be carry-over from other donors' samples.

CDR3 region: CSAHLQGVLSSAQYF. This chain connects TRBV29-1 to TRBJ2-3; TCRdb proposes TRBD1, but this gene call is untestable without DNA. This CDR3 region has 15 residues. Germline CDR1 reads SQVTM; CDR2 reads ANQGSEA.

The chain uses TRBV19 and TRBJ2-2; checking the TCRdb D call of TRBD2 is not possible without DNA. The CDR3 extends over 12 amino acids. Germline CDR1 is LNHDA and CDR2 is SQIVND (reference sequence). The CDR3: CASTLGAGELFF.